The entry below describes one TCR beta chain. This sample is part of a study of blood T cell repertoires in COVID-19. Study as a whole: Acute-phase and convalescent COVID-19 samples originated in the United States, Italy and Spain.

Under the authors' procedure: The authors estimated nucleated cell counts from reference gene primer amplification. TCRdb keeps only in-frame clones here, not all; method: immunoSEQ multiplex PCR. V and J calls and clone size are those listed in that table; D and trimming were worked out from the DNA. The repertoire includes 200,000 or so clones, around 84% of them detected once, and 13% sits in the top ten. This CDR3 comprises 14 residues. The germline gives CDR1 MGHRA, CDR2 YSYEKL. V gave up 2 bases and J gave up 4 bases, with 11 bases separating them. The chain has TRBV4-1 and TRBJ1-1, with unresolved D. The sequence was collected from a human donor in a cohort sampled during active COVID-19. Material: peripheral blood. CDR3 sequence reads: CASSQPGIGTEAFF. The CDR3 DNA reads TGCGCCAGCAGCCAACCAGGTATTGGCACTGAAGCTTTCTTT.